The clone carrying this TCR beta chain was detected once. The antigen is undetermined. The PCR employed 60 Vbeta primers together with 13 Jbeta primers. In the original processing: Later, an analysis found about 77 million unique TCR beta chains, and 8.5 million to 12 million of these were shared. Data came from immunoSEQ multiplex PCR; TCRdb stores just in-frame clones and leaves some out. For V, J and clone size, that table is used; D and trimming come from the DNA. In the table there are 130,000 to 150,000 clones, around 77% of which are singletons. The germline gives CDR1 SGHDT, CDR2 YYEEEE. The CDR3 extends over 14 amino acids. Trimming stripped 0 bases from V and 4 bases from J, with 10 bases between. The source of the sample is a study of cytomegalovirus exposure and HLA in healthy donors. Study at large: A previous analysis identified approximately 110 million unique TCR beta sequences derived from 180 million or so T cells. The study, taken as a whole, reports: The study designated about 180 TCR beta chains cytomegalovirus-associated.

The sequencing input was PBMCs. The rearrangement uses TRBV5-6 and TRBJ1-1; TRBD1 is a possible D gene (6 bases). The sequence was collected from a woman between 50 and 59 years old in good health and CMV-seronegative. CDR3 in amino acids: CASSLAQGTTEAFF. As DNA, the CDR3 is TGTGCCAGCAGCTTGGCGCAGGGGACCACTGAAGCTTTCTTT.